These 13 T cell receptor beta chains were all obtained from the same sample, sequenced in a study of patients and donors after allogeneic stem cell transplantation (dated by TCRdb to between 2020 and 2021). Libraries were made using RT-PCR. The sample was run on a NextSeq 550. TCRdb took the public reads, trimmed them with fastp at Q25, ran MiXCR for clone calling and kept in-frame beta chains. Identical CDR3 proteins give one entry, which carries the most common genes and DNA. Within this sample are about 960,000 distinct CDR3 sequences, with roughly 18% of them counted one time only. The ten most abundant clones make up around 5.5% of the sample. Source material: blood, either unsorted or a sorted T cell fraction (not recorded which). These receptor sequences come from a human donor who was either an allogeneic HSCT recipient or a stem cell or donor lymphocyte infusion donor (not recorded which). It is not recorded whose cells these are; they may come from a transplant donor.

This clonotype appeared many times. The V gene is TRBV14, the J gene TRBJ2-1; D uncertain. V was trimmed by 1 base and J by 5 bases, leaving 9 bases between them. Germline V gene lookup returns CDR1 SGHDN and CDR2 FVKESK. The CDR3 sequence is 14 residues long. For the CDR3, the DNA is TGTGCCAGCAGCCAAGGGTCCGTTAACAATGAGCAGTTCTTC. Its protein is CASSQGSVNNEQFF. The variable domain in full, with the rest retrieved from reference TRBV14 and TRBJ2-1, is EAGVTQFPSHSVIEKGQTVTLRCDPISGHDNLYWYRRVMGKEIKFLLHFVKESKQDESGMPNNRFLAERTGGTYSTLKVQPAELEDSGVYFCASSQGSVNNEQFFGPGTRLTVL.

This clonotype was recorded a few times. The chain links TRBV7-9 to TRBJ2-2; TRBD2 aligns across 10 bases. Trimming removed 4 bases from V and 5 bases from J; junction bases left unmatched: 7. The germline V gene encodes CDR1 SEHNR and CDR2 FQNEAQ (reference sequence). The CDR3 loop spans 16 amino acids. The CDR3 is CASSWWTSGKTGELFF. CDR3 DNA: TGTGCCAGCAGCTGGTGGACTAGCGGAAAAACCGGGGAGCTGTTTTTT.

This clonotype was observed many times. CDR3 amino acids: CATSDSSGSSYNEQFF. CDR3 coding DNA: TGTGCCACCAGTGACTCTTCCGGAAGCTCCTACAATGAGCAGTTCTTC. The chain links TRBV24-1 to TRBJ2-1, with no clear D. This CDR3 has 16 amino acids. Per the germline V gene, CDR1 is KGHDR and CDR2 is SFDVKD. Trimming removed 4 bases from V and 0 bases from J, with 12 bases in between.

The gene calls are TRBV10-3 and TRBJ2-2, with a weak D call TRBD2 (5 bases). The CDR3 has 13 amino acids. Germline assignment: CDR1 ENHRY and CDR2 SYGVKD. With 8 bases removed from V and 6 bases from J, the gap between germline ends came to 13 bases. The CDR3 here is CAIRGGGPGELFF. The CDR3 DNA reads as TGTGCCATCCGGGGTGGCGGGCCCGGGGAGCTGTTTTTT.

V usage is TRBV20-1 and J usage is TRBJ2-7, with 8 bases fitting TRBD1. V lost 5 bases and J lost 0; bases outside the gene matches: 12. This CDR3 spans 16 amino acids. Germline V gene lookup returns CDR1 DFQATT and CDR2 SNEGSKA (reference sequence). This chain's CDR3 is CSAFGQGDLSSYEQYF. The CDR3 DNA follows: TGCAGTGCTTTTGGACAGGGCGATCTTAGCTCCTACGAGCAGTACTTC.

There are many counts of this clonotype. The chain combines TRBV4-2 with TRBJ2-2, with 7 positions matching TRBD1. With 4 bases clipped from V and 1 base from J, the junction kept 0 bases outside the gene matches. This CDR3 has 14 amino acids. Germline CDR1 LGHNA, CDR2 YNFKEQ. The CDR3 DNA reads TGTGCCAGCAGCCGACAGGGGAACACCGGGGAGCTGTTTTTT. Protein product: CASSRQGNTGELFF.

In this sample, this clonotype turned up a few times. This chain links TRBV18 with TRBJ1-4, with 8 bases matching TRBD1. V dropped 3 bases and J dropped 5; count of bases not matched to a gene: 11. This CDR3 has 17 residues. The germline V gene encodes CDR1 KGHSH and CDR2 LQKENI. The CDR3 here is CASSPLDRTGNNEKLFF. As DNA, the CDR3 is TGTGCCAGCTCACCTCTCGACAGGACAGGGAACAATGAAAAACTGTTTTTT.

The rearrangement uses TRBV15 and TRBJ1-2; TRBD1 matches at 7 bases. The germline V gene has CDR1 LNHNV and CDR2 YYDKDF (reference sequence). The CDR3 runs to 15 residues. J lost 5 bases, V lost 0 bases, and 6 bases had no gene match. Here the CDR3 DNA reads TGTGCCACCAGCAGAGATTGGGACAGCGTTTATGGCTACACCTTC. Translation: CATSRDWDSVYGYTF.

This clonotype was seen a few times. As DNA, the CDR3 is TGTGCCAGCAGTCCCCGGAACCAATTAGAGCAGTACTTC. It specifies CASSPRNQLEQYF. The rearrangement links TRBV28 to TRBJ2-7, with no clear D. This CDR3 is 13 amino acids long. Trimming took 5 bases from V and 7 from J, leaving 15 bases between them. CDR1 is MDHEN, CDR2 SYDVKM, per germline.

In this sample, this clonotype turned up a few times. This chain connects TRBV5-5 to TRBJ1-1; 9 nucleotides match TRBD1. Germline V gene data show CDR1 as SGHKS and CDR2 as YYEKEE (reference sequence). With V trimmed by 3 bases and J by 3 bases, 6 bases remained unmatched. The CDR3 consists of 15 residues. The CDR3: CASSSTGGGYTEAFF. The CDR3 DNA reads TGTGCCAGCAGCTCGACAGGGGGGGGGTACACTGAAGCTTTCTTT.

This clonotype has more than one count but fewer than ten. The chain links TRBV12-3 or TRBV12-4 to TRBJ1-5; D remains unclear. Trimming removed 5 bases from V and 7 bases from J, with 15 bases in between. The CDR3 loop spans 14 amino acids. CDR3 coding DNA: TGTGCCAGCAGTAACCGGGTGGGTGGACAGCCCCAGCATTTT. As protein: CASSNRVGGQPQHF.

This chain joins TRBV5-1 and TRBJ1-1; D uncertain. Germline CDR1 reads SGHRS; CDR2 reads YFSETQ. The CDR3 is made up of 15 amino acids. Trimming left V 0 bases short and J 4 bases short, with 13 bases between. The CDR3, as DNA: TGCGCCAGCAGCTTGGGAACGAGGGCTTCCACTGAAGCTTTCTTT. Translated, it gives CASSLGTRASTEAFF.

The rearrangement uses TRBV12-5 and TRBJ2-5; TRBD2 agrees at 13 bases. CDR1 is LGHNT and CDR2 is FRNRAP in the germline V gene. The CDR3 has 15 residues. Trimming at V came to 4 bases and at J to 5 bases, leaving 4 bases not matched to a gene. The DNA of the CDR3 is TGTGCTAGTGGTTGGCCGACTAGCGGGGGGGAGACCCAGTACTTC. Its protein is CASGWPTSGGETQYF.